These T cell receptor beta chains were read from a single sample in a study of blood T cells in healthy people across ages. Each CDR3 protein gets one entry after TCRdb re-called the 5' RACE reads with MiXCR. There are about 1.5 million distinct CDR3 sequences in the sample; approximately 43% occur only once, and approximately 4.1% lies in the top ten. The sample comprised blood. The receptor source for this set is a woman under 30 in good health. The conserved cysteine and the conserved F or W are not part of the CDR3 here. Each record gives: J gene, V gene, CDR3 length, clone size, CDR3 protein. The size field is filled for only some rows; it gives once, few, many or a size class.

TRBJ2-7 TRBV3-1 13 NA ASSPGPGLFYEQY
TRBJ2-3 TRBV27 12 NA ASSLTGPPDTQY
TRBJ2-7 TRBV6-6 10 few ASTLEGFEQY
TRBJ2-3 TRBV5-1 13 few ASSLHGTGPDTQY
TRBJ1-2 TRBV6-5 11 NA ASSDGQGTRYT
TRBJ2-5 TRBV3-1 13 few ASSQLAGSQETQY
TRBJ2-1 TRBV6-2/TRBV6-3 13 few ASSYLPAGTARQF
TRBJ2-2 TRBV27 12 NA ASSTWGGTGELF
NA TRBV20-1 14 NA SARGLAGGTYNEQY
TRBJ2-7 TRBV29-1 12 NA SVEESGNFDEQY
TRBJ2-5 TRBV4-1 11 NA ASSQARLNGQY
TRBJ2-7 TRBV28 11 NA ASSGRTYNEQY
TRBJ2-3 TRBV10-3 15 NA AISESTREFGTDTQY
TRBJ1-2 TRBV6-2/TRBV6-3 11 NA ASSYEGTSGYT
TRBJ1-2 TRBV11-2 11 few ASTSTRNYGYT
TRBJ1-1 TRBV30 10 NA AWEGQRTEAF
TRBJ1-5 TRBV18 13 few ASSSSGQGYQPQH